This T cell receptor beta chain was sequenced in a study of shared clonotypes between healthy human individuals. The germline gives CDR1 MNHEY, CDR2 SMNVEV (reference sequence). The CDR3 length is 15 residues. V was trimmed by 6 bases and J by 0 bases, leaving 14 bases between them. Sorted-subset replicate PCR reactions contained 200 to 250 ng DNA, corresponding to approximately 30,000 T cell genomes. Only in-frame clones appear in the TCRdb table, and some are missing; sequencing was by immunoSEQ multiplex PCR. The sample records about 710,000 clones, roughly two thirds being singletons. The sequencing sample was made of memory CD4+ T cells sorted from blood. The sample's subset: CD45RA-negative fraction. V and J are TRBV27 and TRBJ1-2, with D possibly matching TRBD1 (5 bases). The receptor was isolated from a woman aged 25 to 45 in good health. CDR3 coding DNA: TGTGCCAGCAGAGATCTAAGACAGACTAACTATGGCTACACCTTC. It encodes CASRDLRQTNYGYTF.